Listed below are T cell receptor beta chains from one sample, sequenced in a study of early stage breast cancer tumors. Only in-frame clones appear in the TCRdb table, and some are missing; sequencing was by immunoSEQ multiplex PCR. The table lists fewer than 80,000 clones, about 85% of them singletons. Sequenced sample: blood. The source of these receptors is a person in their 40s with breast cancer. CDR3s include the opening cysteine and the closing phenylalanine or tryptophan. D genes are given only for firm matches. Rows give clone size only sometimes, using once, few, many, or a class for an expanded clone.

CATAQSRDTQYF TGTGCCACCGCACAATCCAGGGATACGCAGTATTTT . TRBJ2-3 . TRBV6-5
CASSGGLRDTQYF TGTGCCAGCAGTGGGGGTCTACGAGATACGCAGTATTTT . TRBJ2-3 . TRBV6-1
CASSFGQYNEQFF TGCGCCAGCAGTTTCGGACAGTACAATGAGCAGTTCTTC . TRBJ2-1 . TRBV5-1
CASTIQGGGYEQYF TGTGCCAGCACTATTCAGGGCGGGGGCTACGAGCAGTACTTC . TRBJ2-7 TRBD2 TRBV28
CASSYGQEYYGYTF TGTGCCAGCAGTTACGGACAGGAGTACTATGGCTACACCTTC . TRBJ1-2 TRBD1 TRBV6-6
CASKPTGTNTEAFF TGTGCCAGCAAACCGACAGGGACGAACACTGAAGCTTTCTTT . TRBJ1-1 TRBD1 TRBV6-5
CASSLWGEVNTEAFF TGTGCCAGCAGTTTGTGGGGGGAAGTGAACACTGAAGCTTTCTTT . TRBJ1-1 . TRBV28
CASSHGELRNEQFF TGCGCCAGCAGCCACGGGGAATTAAGGAATGAGCAGTTCTTC . TRBJ2-1 . TRBV4-1
CASSFGVGYTF TGTGCCAGCAGCTTTGGGGTTGGCTACACCTTC . TRBJ1-2 . TRBV7-2
CASSLAGSESYEQYF TGTGCCAGCAGCTTAGCCGGGAGTGAATCCTACGAGCAGTACTTC . TRBJ2-7 . TRBV11-2
CASSLAGGQETQYF TGTGCCAGCTCCCTAGCGGGAGGGCAAGAGACCCAGTACTTC . TRBJ2-5 TRBD2 TRBV18
CASSLKAGYEQYF TGTGCCAGCAGCTTAAAAGCCGGTTACGAGCAGTACTTC . TRBJ2-7 . TRBV7-3
CASSVTVTSGRDNEQFF TGTGCCAGCAGCGTGACCGTCACTAGCGGGAGGGACAATGAGCAGTTCTTC . TRBJ2-1 TRBD2 TRBV9
CASSWRPGDTEAFF TGTGCCAGCAGCTGGCGACCCGGGGACACTGAAGCTTTCTTT . TRBJ1-1 . TRBV7-3
CASSSRNSNYGYTF TGTGCCAGCAGCTCCCGGAACAGTAACTATGGCTACACCTTC few TRBJ1-2 . TRBV5-4
CASSQGYSGSETQYF TGTGCCAGCAGCCAGGGCTATAGCGGGAGTGAGACCCAGTACTTC . TRBJ2-5 TRBD2 TRBV5-4
CASSAEGGSGTGELFF TGTGCCAGCAGTGCCGAGGGGGGGAGTGGCACCGGGGAGCTGTTTTTT once TRBJ2-2 . TRBV2
CAWRDYTDTQYF TGTGCCTGGAGGGACTACACAGATACGCAGTATTTT once TRBJ2-3 . TRBV30
CAISESSGSPYEQYF TGTGCCATCAGTGAGTCCAGCGGGAGTCCGTACGAGCAGTACTTC . TRBJ2-7 TRBD2 TRBV10-3
CASSLAGRGETQYF TGTGCCAGCAGCTTAGCGGGGAGAGGAGAGACCCAGTACTTC . TRBJ2-5 . TRBV7-2
CASSYGRRDRMKNIQYF TGTGCCAGCAGCTATGGGCGAAGGGATCGGATGAAAAACATTCAGTACTTC . TRBJ2-4 . TRBV13
CASSPTGPGELFF TGTGCCAGCAGTCCTACAGGTCCCGGGGAGCTGTTTTTT . TRBJ2-2 . TRBV6-5
CASRGQAQSGANVLTF TGTGCCAGCAGAGGACAAGCCCAGTCTGGGGCCAACGTCCTGACTTTC . TRBJ2-6 . TRBV7-8
CASSTDRGRFYEQYF TGTGCCAGCAGCACGGACAGGGGGAGGTTCTACGAGCAGTACTTC . TRBJ2-7 TRBD1 TRBV7-2
CASSLRQGRGETQYF TGTGCCAGCAGTTTAAGGCAGGGGAGGGGGGAGACCCAGTACTTC . TRBJ2-5 . TRBV28
CASSLGLITDTQYF TGTGCCAGCAGTTTGGGACTCATCACAGATACGCAGTATTTT . TRBJ2-3 . TRBV28
CASSRGSTGSSYEQYF TGCGCCAGTAGTAGGGGATCGACAGGGTCTTCCTACGAGCAGTACTTC once TRBJ2-7 TRBD1 TRBV4-1
CASSLGGGETQYF TGCGCCAGCAGCTTGGGGGGGGGCGAGACCCAGTACTTC . TRBJ2-5 . TRBV5-1
CASRGATQETQYF TGTGCCAGCAGAGGGGCCACCCAAGAGACCCAGTACTTC . TRBJ2-5 . TRBV25-1
CASSRDRGEAFF TGTGCCAGCAGCCGCGACCGGGGTGAAGCTTTCTTT . TRBJ1-1 . TRBV11-2
CASSSWESLLSTDTQYF TGCGCCAGCAGCTCCTGGGAATCGCTACTCAGCACAGATACGCAGTATTTT . TRBJ2-3 . TRBV5-1